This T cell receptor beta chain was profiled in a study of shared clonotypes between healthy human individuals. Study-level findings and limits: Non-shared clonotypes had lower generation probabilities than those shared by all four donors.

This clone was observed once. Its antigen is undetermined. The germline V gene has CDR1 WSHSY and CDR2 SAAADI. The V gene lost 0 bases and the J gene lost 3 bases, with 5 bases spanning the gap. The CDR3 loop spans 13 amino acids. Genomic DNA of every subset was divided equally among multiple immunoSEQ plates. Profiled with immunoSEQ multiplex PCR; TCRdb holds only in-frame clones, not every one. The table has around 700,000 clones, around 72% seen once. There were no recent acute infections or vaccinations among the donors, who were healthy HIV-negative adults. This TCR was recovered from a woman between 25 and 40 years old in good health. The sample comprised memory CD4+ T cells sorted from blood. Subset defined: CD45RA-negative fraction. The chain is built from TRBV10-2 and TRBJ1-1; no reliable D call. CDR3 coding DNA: TGCGCCAGCAGTGAGTCGGGCTACACTGAAGCTTTCTTT. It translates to CASSESGYTEAFF.